A selection of T cell receptor beta chains follows, all from one sample in a study of T cells in Graves' hyperthyroidism and ophthalmopathy. TCRdb passed the multiplex PCR reads through MiXCR, listing each CDR3 protein once. The top ten hold roughly 29% of the sample, which has about half a million distinct CDR3 sequences, more than 20% seen once. Sequencing was performed on blood. These receptors were taken from a man between 18 and 35 years old with Graves' hyperthyroidism. The CDR3 runs from the conserved cysteine through the conserved F or W. The D gene is left open where the match is weak. Clone size is stated in some rows and not others, as once, few, many or a class when expanded.

>TRBV24-1|few|TRBJ1-5|NA
CATSPGQNQPQHF
TGTGCCACCAGCCCGGGCCAGAATCAGCCCCAGCATTTT
>TRBV10-3|many|TRBJ2-7|NA
CATEGGSYEQYF
TGTGCCACCGAGGGGGGGTCCTACGAGCAGTACTTC
>TRBV20-1|NA|TRBJ2-7|TRBD1
CSANNRGRKYEQYF
TGCAGTGCCAACAACAGGGGGCGGAAGTACGAGCAGTACTTC
>TRBV27|many|TRBJ1-3|NA
CASSLTGFSGNTIYF
TGTGCCAGCAGTTTAACAGGGTTTTCTGGAAACACCATATATTTT
>TRBV3-1|NA|TRBJ1-3|NA
CASSQERPQGNTIYF
TGTGCCAGCAGCCAAGAGAGGCCTCAAGGAAACACCATATATTTT
>TRBV24-1|many|TRBJ2-5|TRBD2
CATSDLGGGTQYF
TGTGCCACCAGTGATTTGGGGGGGGGGACCCAGTACTTC
>TRBV12-3/TRBV12-4|many|TRBJ2-7|NA
CASSPGRGIRGTDEQYF
TGTGCCAGCAGTCCAGGGCGGGGGATTCGCGGGACAGACGAGCAGTACTTC
>TRBV20-1|many|TRBJ1-5|NA
CSARDARGSQPQHF
TGCAGTGCTAGAGATGCAAGGGGGAGTCAGCCCCAGCATTTT
>TRBV10-3|many|TRBJ1-2|NA
CAIRAAGADGYTF
TGTGCCATCAGGGCGGCAGGGGCGGATGGCTACACCTTC
>TRBV28|many|TRBJ2-7|NA
CASSRQREQYF
TGTGCCAGCAGCAGACAGAGGGAGCAGTACTTC
>TRBV3-1|few|TRBJ1-2|NA
CASSPQSGANYGYTF
TGTGCCAGCAGCCCCCAGTCGGGAGCTAACTATGGCTACACCTTC
>TRBV20-1|many|TRBJ2-5|NA
CSVKRGNQETQYF
TGCAGTGTCAAAAGGGGCAACCAAGAGACCCAGTACTTC
>TRBV7-9|many|TRBJ2-4|NA
CASSLAHGGLAKNIQYF
TGTGCCAGCAGCTTAGCGCATGGGGGTCTAGCCAAAAACATTCAGTACTTC
>TRBV4-1|NA|TRBJ1-1|TRBD1
CASSQETGVLNTEAFF
TGCGCCAGCAGCCAAGAAACAGGGGTATTGAACACTGAAGCTTTCTTT
>TRBV12-3/TRBV12-4|many|TRBJ1-2|TRBD1
CASSFGGGGGYTF
TGTGCCAGCAGTTTTGGAGGGGGCGGAGGCTACACCTTC
>TRBV24-1|many|TRBJ2-7|TRBD2
CATSDVGGTTYEQYF
TGTGCCACCAGTGATGTCGGGGGGACGACCTACGAGCAGTACTTC
>TRBV6-5|many|TRBJ1-2|NA
CASSYSIGVDYGYTF
TGTGCCAGCAGTTACTCGATAGGGGTTGACTATGGCTACACCTTC
>TRBV20-1|many|TRBJ2-7|NA
CSARDLVAGVAYEQYF
TGCAGTGCTAGAGATCTGGTAGCAGGGGTTGCCTACGAGCAGTACTTC
>TRBV19|few|TRBJ1-2|NA
CASSIDLRGYTF
TGTGCCAGTAGTATCGATCTTCGCGGCTACACCTTC
>TRBV12-3/TRBV12-4|many|TRBJ1-2|NA
CASSPGGPYGYTF
TGTGCCAGCAGTCCGGGGGGACCCTATGGCTACACCTTC
>TRBV2|NA|TRBJ2-7|TRBD2
CASSEVRDYAYEQHF
TGTGCCAGCAGTGAAGTGAGGGACTACGCCTACGAGCAGCACTTC
>TRBV11-2|many|TRBJ1-3|NA
CASSLHSLPHSGNTIYF
TGTGCCAGCAGCTTGCACTCTCTCCCTCACTCTGGAAACACCATATATTTT
>TRBV6-1|few|TRBJ2-4|NA
CASTSAGSKNIQYF
TGTGCCAGCACATCCGCAGGGTCCAAAAACATTCAGTACTTC
>TRBV12-5|many|TRBJ1-2|TRBD1
CASGLARDRGNGYTF
TGTGCTAGTGGTTTGGCCCGGGACAGGGGGAATGGCTACACCTTC
>TRBV30|many|TRBJ1-1|NA
CARGMANTEAFF
TGTGCCAGGGGGATGGCGAACACTGAAGCTTTCTTT
>TRBV20-1|many|TRBJ2-6|NA
CSATPPLEANVLTF
TGCAGTGCTACTCCTCCTCTGGAGGCCAACGTCCTGACTTTC
>TRBV6-1|NA|TRBJ1-2|NA
CASSEVRGGVYGYIF
TGTGCCAGCAGTGAAGTACGCGGGGGGGTCTATGGCTACATCTTC
>TRBV13|few|TRBJ2-2|TRBD1
CASSLTTGGSNTGELFF
TGTGCCAGCAGCCTAACGACAGGGGGCTCGAACACCGGGGAGCTGTTTTTT
>TRBV12-3/TRBV12-4|NA|TRBJ2-5|NA
CASSVPRYSTRQETQYF
TGTGCCAGCAGTGTACCCAGGTACTCCACCCGCCAAGAGACCCAGTACTTC
>TRBV28|many|TRBJ1-5|TRBD1
CASRRTGGQPQHF
TGTGCCAGCAGGAGGACAGGGGGTCAGCCCCAGCATTTT